A selection of T cell receptor beta chains follows, all from one sample in a study of T cells after yellow fever vaccination. TCRdb used MiXCR to reprocess the 5' RACE reads, holding one entry per CDR3 protein. The sample consists of about 320,000 distinct CDR3 sequences, approximately 11% of them appearing once. The material sequenced was CD4+ T cells sorted from PBMCs, taken 45 days after the yellow fever booster vaccination. The receptors derive from a man between 18 and 35 years old who received the YFV17D yellow fever vaccine. Each CDR3 is given with its conserved first and last residue. Fields, in order: clone size, D gene, J gene, V gene, CDR3 protein, CDR3 DNA. A D gene is named only where the DNA matches it firmly. Clone sizes are given selectively: once, few, many, or a class where the clone is expanded.

NA	NA	TRBJ2-1	TRBV19	CASSIWGIVGEQFF	TGTGCCAGTAGTATATGGGGGATTGTGGGTGAGCAGTTCTTC
NA	NA	TRBJ1-1	TRBV19	CASSQGGANTEAFF	TGTGCCAGTAGTCAAGGAGGGGCGAACACTGAAGCTTTCTTT
few	TRBD2	TRBJ2-1	TRBV20-1	CSAAGTSLNEQFF	TGCAGTGCAGCCGGGACTAGCCTCAATGAGCAGTTCTTC
NA	NA	TRBJ1-5	TRBV10-3	CAISESQSNQPQHF	TGTGCCATCAGTGAGTCGCAGTCCAATCAGCCCCAGCATTTT
NA	NA	TRBJ1-4	TRBV2	CASRGPNEKLFF	TGTGCCAGCAGAGGACCTAATGAAAAACTGTTTTTT
NA	NA	TRBJ2-7	TRBV5-1	CASSPQPQGMGGEQYF	TGCGCCAGCAGCCCCCAGCCCCAGGGGATGGGAGGCGAGCAGTACTTC
NA	NA	TRBJ1-5	TRBV2	CASSESETGRVQPQHF	TGTGCCAGCAGTGAATCGGAGACAGGCCGAGTACAGCCCCAGCATTTT
once	NA	TRBJ2-2	TRBV25-1	CASSGASENTGELFF	TGTGCCAGCAGTGGGGCTAGCGAGAACACCGGGGAGCTGTTTTTT
few	NA	TRBJ1-4	TRBV6-6	CATRLVEKLFF	TGTGCCACCAGGCTAGTTGAAAAACTGTTTTTT
few	NA	TRBJ2-1	TRBV2	CASSWRDEQFF	TGTGCCAGCAGTTGGCGGGATGAGCAGTTCTTC
few	NA	TRBJ1-1	TRBV2	CASYLYGDTEAFF	TGTGCCAGCTATTTATATGGGGACACTGAAGCTTTCTTT
NA	TRBD2	TRBJ2-1	TRBV3-1	CASSRVTSGGPEQFF	TGTGCCAGCAGCCGAGTGACTAGCGGGGGACCGGAGCAGTTCTTC
many	NA	TRBJ1-2	TRBV24-1	CATSDAGTASNYGYTF	TGTGCCACCAGTGATGCCGGGACGGCTTCTAACTATGGCTACACCTTC
many	NA	TRBJ2-1	TRBV6-4	CASSAGQVYDEQFF	TGTGCCAGCAGTGCAGGGCAGGTCTACGATGAGCAGTTCTTC